This T cell receptor (beta chain) was profiled in a study of sequential checkpoint blockade in melanoma. Background on the study: Maintenance nivolumab came after either treatment sequence.

Using immunoSEQ multiplex PCR, the repertoire was profiled, and TCRdb retains in-frame clones only, with some absent. The sample has under 20,000 clones, roughly three quarters seen once; the top ten hold about 11%. The CDR3 runs to 14 residues. V was cut by 3 bases and J by 0 bases, with 9 bases left in between. Germline CDR1 LNHDA, CDR2 SQIVND (reference sequence). Specified treatment: randomized to nivolumab then ipilimumab (arm A) or the reverse (arm B). Sorted cells were live CD3+CD8+, lacking CD19 and CD56, from PBMCs. The clonotype comes from a human donor with melanoma. V and J are TRBV19 and TRBJ2-7; D remains unclear. The sequenced sample was CD8+ T cells sorted from blood (inferred from file names), obtained from a patient given nivolumab and ipilimumab in sequence. The CDR3 coding sequence is TGTGCCAGTAGTATGAGTCAAAGCTCCTACGAGCAGTACTTC. It codes for CASSMSQSSYEQYF.